These 22 T cell receptor beta chains came from one sample sequenced in a study of control samples from healthy donors and cancer patients. Generated by immunoSEQ multiplex PCR, the TCRdb table keeps only in-frame clones and is missing some. The data contain 110,000 or so clones, 90% of them singletons. Sequenced: blood. The receptors were gathered from a human donor in good health. The donor label of this sample is uncertain.

The chain joins TRBV19 to TRBJ1-5, with 8 bases identical to TRBD1. Germline V gene data show CDR1 as LNHDA and CDR2 as SQIVND (reference sequence). The CDR3 runs 16 residues. V shed 5 bases and J 6 bases; nucleotides not matched to a gene: 12. CDR3 bases: TGTGCCAGTAGTTCAGACAGGGGTGCGGGGACTCAGCCCCAGCATTTT. Its translation is CASSSDRGAGTQPQHF.

This chain uses TRBV6-5 with TRBJ1-5; D is perhaps TRBD1 (6 bases). The germline V gene has CDR1 MNHEY and CDR2 SVGAGI. The CDR3 has 15 amino acids. The V end was cut by 8 bases, the J end by 3 bases, with 17 bases between. CDR3 in amino acids: CASCFYRENNQPQHF. In DNA, the CDR3 is TGTGCCAGCTGCTTCTACAGGGAAAACAATCAGCCCCAGCATTTT.

The rearrangement uses TRBV6-6 and TRBJ1-6; perhaps TRBD1 as D (6 bases). Trimming removed 11 bases from V and 7 bases from J, with 12 bases in between. CDR3 size: 12 residues. From germline, CDR1 is MNHNY and CDR2 SVGAGI (reference sequence). The CDR3 protein is CAAGTQNSPLHF. The CDR3 bases are TGTGCCGCCGGGACACAGAATTCACCCCTCCACTTT.

CDR3 nucleotides: TGTGCCAGCAGTTACAATGGGGGCTATGGCTACACCTTC. This translates into CASSYNGGYGYTF. The J gene is TRBJ1-2, the V gene TRBV6-5; TRBD1 might be the D (5 bases). This CDR3 is built from 13 residues. Per germline, CDR1 MNHEY and CDR2 SVGAGI. Deletions cut 2 bases from V and 4 bases from J, with 8 bases between.

V gene TRBV7-2 combines with J gene TRBJ2-7; possible D gene TRBD2, 6 bases. Per the germline V gene, CDR1 is SGHTA and CDR2 is FQGNSA. V was cut by 3 bases and J by 1 base, with 10 bases left in between. This CDR3 has 14 residues. This CDR3 reads CASSLREASYEQYF. CDR3 sequence (DNA): TGTGCCAGCAGCTTGAGGGAGGCGTCCTACGAGCAGTACTTC.

This chain uses TRBV30 with TRBJ1-6; weak D call: TRBD1 (6 bases). Germline V CDR1 and CDR2: GTSNPN, SVGIG (reference sequence). The CDR3 spans 16 residues. V lost 4 bases and J lost 0, with 13 bases in between. The CDR3 loop is CAWTGTPSSYNSPLHF. CDR3 nucleotides: TGTGCCTGGACCGGGACACCGAGCTCCTATAATTCACCCCTCCACTTT. Combining the CDR3 with reference TRBV30 and TRBJ1-6 gives the whole variable domain SQTIHQWPATLVQPVGSPLSLECTVEGTSNPNLYWYRQAAGRGLQLLFYSVGIGQISSEVPQNLSASRPQDRQFILSSKKLLLSDSGFYLCAWTGTPSSYNSPLHFGNGTRLTVT.

The V and J genes are TRBV7-2 and TRBJ1-3; D is unclear. The CDR3 runs to 13 residues. The V end was cut by 10 bases, the J end by 8 bases, with 18 bases between. CDR1 and CDR2 from the germline V gene are SGHTA and FQGNSA. CDR3 sequence (DNA): TGTGCCATCCGGGATCCCCTGCTTCACACCATATATTTT. It encodes CAIRDPLLHTIYF.

The rearrangement joins TRBV7-9 to TRBJ2-2; D is unresolved. Between the trimmed V and J ends, which lost 9 bases and 2 bases, there was a span of 10 bases. Per germline, CDR1 SEHNR and CDR2 FQNEAQ (reference sequence). CDR3 length: 13 amino acids. The CDR3 reads CARTGLNTGELFF. The CDR3 DNA is TGTGCCAGAACGGGCCTAAACACCGGGGAGCTGTTTTTT.

The rearrangement joins TRBV2 to TRBJ2-1; no firm D call. In germline, CDR1 is SNHLY, CDR2 FYNNEI. V lost 5 bases and J lost 3, with 8 bases in between. The CDR3 has 13 amino acids. DNA of the CDR3: TGTGCCAGCAGTACCGGCAGCTACAATGAGCAGTTCTTC. Translated, it gives CASSTGSYNEQFF.

The V call is TRBV19, the J call TRBJ2-7; 8 bases agree with TRBD1. Losses at the gene ends were 1 base for V and 4 bases for J; bases not matched to a gene: 3. The germline V gene encodes CDR1 LNHDA and CDR2 SQIVND (reference sequence). CDR3 size: 14 residues. The CDR3 bases are TGTGCCAGTAGTATAGGAGGACAGGGATACGAGCAGTACTTC. This encodes CASSIGGQGYEQYF.

This clone was seen just once. The chain combines TRBV11-1 with TRBJ1-1; possible D gene TRBD1, 5 bases. The germline gives CDR1 SGHAT, CDR2 FQDESV (reference sequence). Between the trimmed V and J ends, which lost 5 bases and 4 bases, there was a span of 11 bases. CDR3 length equals 13 residues. The CDR3 sequence: CASSVQETTEAFF. The DNA for the CDR3 is TGTGCCAGCAGCGTACAGGAAACCACTGAAGCTTTCTTT.

The chain carries TRBV20-1 and TRBJ2-5; D is uncertain. V was clipped by 7 bases and J by 2 bases, with 8 bases between them. Germline CDR1 is DFQATT and CDR2 is SNEGSKA (reference sequence). This CDR3 is 11 amino acids long. The CDR3 DNA follows: TGCAGTGGTGCTCTTCAAGAGACCCAGTACTTC. It translates to CSGALQETQYF.

The chain recombines TRBV19 with TRBJ2-3, with D perhaps matching TRBD1 (5 bases). V shed 8 bases and J shed 1 base, with 10 bases lying between them. This CDR3 has 13 residues. Germline V gives CDR1 LNHDA, CDR2 SQIVND (reference sequence). The CDR3 spells CASRPTGTDTQYF. The CDR3 DNA reads as TGTGCCAGTCGGCCGACAGGCACAGATACGCAGTATTTT.

This clone was seen a single time. The chain employs TRBV18 and TRBJ2-7; D assignment may be TRBD1 or TRBD2 (5 bases each). Germline CDR1 KGHSH, CDR2 LQKENI. Trimming cost V 5 bases and J 6 bases, with 17 bases left between them. The CDR3 contains 14 residues. CDR3 coding DNA: TGTGCCAGCTCAGCTCCGGGACCGCCTCGCGAGCAGTACTTC. Translated, it gives CASSAPGPPREQYF. Full variable domain (outside the CDR3, taken from reference TRBV18 and TRBJ2-7): NAGVMQNPRHLVRRRGQEARLRCSPMKGHSHVYWYRQLPEEGLKFMVYLQKENIIDESGMPKERFSAEFPKEGPSILRIQQVVRGDSAAYFCASSAPGPPREQYFGPGTRLTVT.

The rearrangement uses TRBV6-5 and TRBJ1-2; 11 bases align to TRBD1. The CDR3 loop spans 15 amino acids. CDR1 and CDR2 from the germline V gene are MNHEY and SVGAGI. V dropped 8 bases and J dropped 7; count of bases not matched to a gene: 12. CDR3 sequence: CASFSGTGGGLGYTF. As DNA, the CDR3 is TGTGCCAGCTTCTCCGGGACAGGGGGAGGACTTGGCTACACCTTC.

The rearrangement links TRBV24-1 to TRBJ1-1; TRBD1 is a possible D gene (5 bases). This CDR3 has 15 amino acids. Germline CDR1 KGHDR, CDR2 SFDVKD. With 3 bases removed from V and 2 bases from J, the gap between germline ends came to 12 bases. The CDR3, as DNA: TGTGCCACCAGTGATGGACCAGGGCCTAACACTGAAGCTTTCTTT. Amino acid sequence: CATSDGPGPNTEAFF.

The chain combines TRBV9 with TRBJ2-1, with a tentative D call TRBD2 (5 bases). The CDR3 covers 13 residues. The germline V and J ends were trimmed by 1 base and 5 bases, with 7 bases remaining between them. From germline, CDR1 is SGDLS and CDR2 YYNGEE. The CDR3: CASSVTSNNEQFF. CDR3 DNA sequence: TGTGCCAGCAGCGTAACTAGTAACAATGAGCAGTTCTTC.

V and J are TRBV24-1 and TRBJ2-2; D possibly uses TRBD1 or TRBD2 (6 bases each). V was cut by 5 bases and J by 5 bases, with 17 bases left in between. Germline loops: CDR1 KGHDR, CDR2 SFDVKD. This CDR3 spans 16 amino acids. This CDR3 reads CATSAEGRGKTGELFF. The DNA of the CDR3 is TGTGCCACCAGTGCGGAGGGCAGGGGAAAGACCGGGGAGCTGTTTTTT.

The chain couples TRBV7-6 to TRBJ2-5; perhaps TRBD2 as D (7 bases). CDR1 and CDR2 from the germline V gene are SGHVS and FNYEAQ. The length of the CDR3 is 15 residues. V was shortened by 4 bases and J by 6 bases, with 18 bases between the two germline ends. CDR3 in amino acids: CASSSPGGYHQTQYF. In DNA form, the CDR3 reads TGTGCCAGCAGCTCCCCGGGGGGCTACCACCAGACCCAGTACTTC.

This clone showed up just once. The V call is TRBV2, the J call TRBJ2-1, with D possibly being TRBD1 (7 bases). The CDR3 has 15 amino acids. V shed 6 bases and J shed 0 bases, with 12 bases lying between them. Germline V gene lookup returns CDR1 SNHLY and CDR2 FYNNEI. CDR3 protein: CASRAGQTSYNEQFF. CDR3 sequence (DNA): TGTGCCAGCAGGGCGGGACAGACCTCCTACAATGAGCAGTTCTTC.

The chain uses TRBV5-5 and TRBJ2-7, with 7 bases matching TRBD1. Germline CDR1 and CDR2: SGHKS and YYEKEE (reference sequence). This CDR3 comprises 16 residues. After removal of 1 base from V and 3 bases from J, the junction contained 10 bases not matched to a gene. The DNA for the CDR3 is TGTGCCAGCAGCTTGATTACAGGGACAGACTACTACGAGCAGTACTTC. It encodes CASSLITGTDYYEQYF.

This rearrangement joins TRBV29-1 to TRBJ2-5, with TRBD1 as a possible D gene (5 bases). Germline CDR1 reads SQVTM; CDR2 reads ANQGSEA. Deletions cut 4 bases from V and 6 bases from J, with 15 bases between. This CDR3 has 13 residues. CDR3 coding DNA: TGCAGCGTTGGGGTTGACAGAGCGAAGACCCAGTACTTC. It codes for CSVGVDRAKTQYF.